The rows below give T cell receptor beta chains drawn from one sample of a study of blood T cell repertoires in COVID-19. Measured with immunoSEQ multiplex PCR; TCRdb has only the in-frame clones, and not every one. The table lists 60,000 to 65,000 clones, under 85% of them singletons. Input material: peripheral blood. These TCRs come from an elderly woman with acute or convalescent COVID-19. CDR3s include the opening cysteine and the closing phenylalanine or tryptophan. Fields, in order: D gene, J gene, V gene, clone size, CDR3 protein, CDR3 DNA. The D gene is left open where the match is weak. Clone size is not always given. Where it is, it says once, few, many or a class for expanded clones.

NA | TRBJ2-7 | TRBV3-1/TRBV3-2 | few | CASSQTPSSYEQYF | TGTGCCAGCAGCCAAACGCCGAGCTCCTACGAGCAGTACTTC
TRBD1 | TRBJ1-2 | TRBV3-1/TRBV3-2 | NA | CASSQEGQGAYGYTF | TGTGCCAGCAGCCAAGAGGGACAGGGGGCCTATGGCTACACCTTC
NA | TRBJ2-5 | TRBV28 | NA | CASSLFGRGETQYF | TGTGCCAGCAGTTTATTTGGCAGGGGAGAGACCCAGTACTTC
TRBD1 | TRBJ2-5 | TRBV29-1 | NA | CSVGQGRETQYF | TGCAGCGTCGGACAGGGTCGAGAGACCCAGTACTTC
NA | TRBJ1-6 | TRBV27 | once | CASSLRNRGSSYNSPLHF | TGTGCCAGCAGTTTAAGGAACCGCGGGAGCTCCTATAATTCACCCCTCCACTTT
NA | TRBJ2-7 | TRBV30 | NA | CAWSQIYEQYF | TGTGCCTGGAGTCAGATTTACGAGCAGTACTTC
TRBD2 | TRBJ2-7 | TRBV7-2 | NA | CATSSGAEQYF | TGTGCCACCTCTAGCGGGGCCGAGCAGTACTTC
NA | TRBJ1-1 | TRBV18 | many | CASSWRGGLSRDTEAFF | TGTGCCAGCTCCTGGCGGGGGGGGCTGAGTCGAGACACTGAAGCTTTCTTT
NA | TRBJ1-3 | TRBV6-2/TRBV6-3 | NA | CASSTRAFSGNTIYF | TGTGCCAGCAGTACGAGGGCGTTCTCTGGAAACACCATATATTTT
NA | TRBJ2-7 | TRBV4-2 | few | CASSHIGENGEQYF | TGTGCCAGCAGCCACATCGGGGAAAACGGCGAGCAGTACTTC
NA | TRBJ1-2 | TRBV27 | NA | CAARTENGYGYTF | TGTGCTGCTAGGACAGAGAACGGCTATGGCTACACCTTC
TRBD1 | TRBJ1-4 | TRBV5-1 | NA | CASSAGQGNNEKLFF | TGCGCCAGCAGCGCGGGACAGGGGAATAATGAAAAACTGTTTTTT
NA | TRBJ2-1 | TRBV25-1 | NA | CASSHIWSHSYNEQFF | TGTGCCAGCAGTCACATCTGGAGCCACTCCTACAATGAGCAGTTCTTC
TRBD1 | TRBJ2-1 | TRBV4-3 | NA | CASSHTGQYNEQFF | TGCGCCAGCAGCCATACGGGACAGTACAATGAGCAGTTCTTC
NA | TRBJ2-2 | TRBV19 | NA | CASSIRTGRAGELFF | TGTGCCAGTAGTATCCGGACAGGGAGGGCCGGGGAGCTGTTTTTT
TRBD1 | TRBJ2-2 | TRBV5-1 | NA | CASRGSGGVGTGELFF | TGCGCCAGCAGGGGATCAGGGGGCGTCGGCACCGGGGAGCTGTTTTTT
NA | TRBJ2-7 | TRBV18 | NA | CASSPGGVGEQYF | TGTGCCAGCTCACCGGGTGGAGTCGGCGAGCAGTACTTC
NA | TRBJ2-3 | TRBV7-2 | few | CASSGLGTLKADTQYF | TGTGCCAGCAGCGGATTAGGGACTTTGAAGGCAGATACGCAGTATTTT
TRBD2 | TRBJ2-2 | TRBV7-2 | once | CASSYNGGANTGELFF | TGTGCCAGCAGCTACAATGGGGGGGCGAACACCGGGGAGCTGTTTTTT
NA | TRBJ2-7 | TRBV4-1 | NA | CASSQVRLIRGYSYEQYF | TGCGCCAGCAGCCAAGTTAGATTGATCAGGGGCTACTCCTACGAGCAGTACTTC
NA | TRBJ2-5 | TRBV5-6 | NA | CASSLGPGRETQYF | TGTGCCAGCAGCCTTGGCCCGGGTCGGGAGACCCAGTACTTC
TRBD1 | TRBJ1-6 | TRBV28 | few | CASSSGTGDYNSPLHF | TGTGCCAGCAGTTCCGGGACAGGCGATTATAATTCACCCCTCCACTTT
NA | TRBJ1-1 | TRBV30 | NA | CAWSAKGRGEAFF | TGTGCCTGGAGTGCAAAAGGGAGGGGTGAAGCTTTCTTT
NA | TRBJ2-7 | TRBV7-8 | NA | CASSLRGHKDEQYF | TGTGCCAGCAGCTTAAGAGGACATAAGGACGAGCAGTACTTC
TRBD2 | TRBJ2-1 | TRBV4-3 | NA | CASSQERTSGRYNEQFF | TGCGCCAGCAGCCAAGAAAGGACTAGCGGGAGGTACAATGAGCAGTTCTTC
NA | TRBJ2-7 | TRBV6-5 | NA | CASRKTGSYEQYF | TGTGCCAGCAGAAAGACAGGTTCCTACGAGCAGTACTTC
NA | TRBJ2-3 | TRBV4-2 | NA | CASSQGLATDTQYF | TGTGCCAGCAGCCAAGGACTGGCCACAGATACGCAGTATTTT
TRBD2 | TRBJ2-1 | TRBV7-8 | NA | CASRPGGAGDYNEQFF | TGTGCCAGCCGGCCCGGGGGGGCGGGAGACTACAATGAGCAGTTCTTC
NA | TRBJ1-2 | TRBV7-2 | NA | CASSSGVRRTGGYTF | TGTGCCAGCAGCTCAGGGGTTCGGAGAACGGGGGGCTACACCTTC
TRBD1 | TRBJ2-5 | TRBV18 | NA | CASSPPTGGLRETQYF | TGTGCCAGCTCACCACCGACAGGGGGCCTGAGGGAGACCCAGTACTTC
NA | TRBJ1-5 | TRBV19 | few | CASSIGSLARQPQHF | TGTGCCAGTAGTATAGGCTCCTTAGCTCGGCAGCCCCAGCATTTT
NA | TRBJ2-6 | TRBV9 | NA | CASSVTGSGANVLTF | TGTGCCAGCAGCGTTACGGGGTCTGGGGCCAACGTCCTGACTTTC
NA | TRBJ2-2 | TRBV11-2 | NA | CASSYLGWDFNTGELFF | TGTGCCAGCAGCTACTTAGGTTGGGACTTTAACACCGGGGAGCTGTTTTTT
TRBD2 | TRBJ2-3 | TRBV5-1 | NA | CASSLASGRPTDTQYF | TGCGCCAGCAGCTTGGCTAGCGGGAGGCCAACAGATACGCAGTATTTT
TRBD2 | TRBJ2-1 | TRBV28 | NA | CATLNRDYGEQFF | TGTGCCACCCTAAACCGGGACTATGGTGAGCAGTTCTTC
TRBD1 | TRBJ2-2 | TRBV7-8 | NA | CASSTGTGGLHTGELFF | TGTGCCAGCAGCACCGGGACAGGGGGCTTGCACACCGGGGAGCTGTTTTTT
TRBD2 | TRBJ2-7 | TRBV30 | few | CACPSAAGGSEQYF | TGTGCCTGTCCCTCGGCAGCGGGAGGGTCCGAGCAGTACTTC
NA | TRBJ1-4 | TRBV3-1/TRBV3-2 | NA | CASSTQGGGDEKLFF | TGTGCCAGCAGCACGCAGGGAGGGGGTGATGAAAAACTGTTTTTT
TRBD2 | TRBJ2-1 | TRBV4-3 | NA | CASSQDWAGGDYNEQFF | TGCGCCAGCAGCCAAGATTGGGCGGGAGGTGACTACAATGAGCAGTTCTTC
NA | TRBJ2-5 | TRBV27 | NA | CASSLVPGLQETQYF | TGTGCCAGCAGTCTGGTGCCGGGTCTCCAAGAGACCCAGTACTTC
TRBD2 | TRBJ2-7 | TRBV15 | NA | CATSMAWTSGSYEQYF | TGTGCCACCAGCATGGCGTGGACTAGCGGTTCCTACGAGCAGTACTTC
NA | TRBJ2-1 | TRBV5-1 | NA | CASSPQGSSYNEQFF | TGCGCCAGCAGCCCCCAGGGGAGCTCCTACAATGAGCAGTTCTTC
NA | TRBJ1-5 | TRBV30 | few | CAWSLGGDQPQHF | TGTGCCTGGAGCCTTGGGGGGGACCAGCCCCAGCATTTT
TRBD2 | TRBJ2-1 | TRBV7-3 | once | CASSPGGTYNEQFF | TGTGCCAGCAGTCCGGGGGGGACCTACAATGAGCAGTTCTTC
NA | TRBJ1-6 | TRBV19 | NA | CASSTTPVLSPLHF | TGTGCCAGTAGTACCACCCCGGTCCTTTCACCCCTCCACTTT
TRBD2 | TRBJ2-7 | TRBV7-8 | NA | CASSLDPLTLAAYEQYF | TGTGCCAGCAGCTTAGACCCACTAACACTAGCGGCCTACGAGCAGTACTTC
NA | TRBJ1-5 | TRBV7-2 | NA | CASSLAGGGSNQPQHF | TGTGCCAGCAGCTTAGCAGGGGGTGGGAGCAATCAGCCCCAGCATTTT
NA | TRBJ1-1 | TRBV28 | few | CASISPTVQMNTEAFF | TGTGCCAGCATTTCCCCGACAGTCCAGATGAACACTGAAGCTTTCTTT
TRBD1 | TRBJ2-7 | TRBV7-6 | NA | CASSPPQGQGRAYEQYF | TGTGCCAGCAGCCCCCCCCAAGGACAGGGACGTGCCTACGAGCAGTACTTC
NA | TRBJ1-5 | TRBV28 | once | CASSTFGDQPQHF | TGTGCCAGCAGTACATTCGGGGATCAGCCCCAGCATTTT
TRBD2 | TRBJ2-2 | TRBV9 | NA | CASSVSGRGNTGELFF | TGTGCCAGCAGCGTTAGCGGGAGAGGGAACACCGGGGAGCTGTTTTTT
TRBD1 | TRBJ1-2 | TRBV24-1 | NA | CATSGQGAGYTF | TGTGCCACCTCTGGACAGGGCGCTGGCTACACCTTC
NA | TRBJ1-5 | TRBV4-2 | NA | CASSQDRAGSNQPQHF | TGTGCCAGCAGCCAAGATAGGGCGGGTAGCAATCAGCCCCAGCATTTT
TRBD1 | TRBJ1-2 | TRBV2 | NA | CASSGRQGNYGYTF | TGTGCCAGCAGTGGACGACAGGGGAACTATGGCTACACCTTC
TRBD1 | TRBJ1-5 | TRBV15 | NA | CATSTGTGGWINQPQHF | TGTGCCACCAGCACCGGGACAGGGGGTTGGATTAATCAGCCCCAGCATTTT
TRBD2 | TRBJ2-3 | TRBV2 | few | CASRVLAGGGDTQYF | TGTGCCAGCAGAGTACTAGCGGGAGGGGGAGATACGCAGTATTTT
NA | TRBJ1-1 | TRBV6-2/TRBV6-3 | NA | CASSQGLQGTEAFF | TGTGCCAGCAGCCAGGGGCTACAGGGCACTGAAGCTTTCTTT
TRBD2 | TRBJ2-3 | TRBV27 | many | CASSLNIAGISTDTQYF | TGTGCCAGCAGTCTAAACATAGCGGGTATAAGCACAGATACGCAGTATTTT
TRBD1 | TRBJ2-5 | TRBV11-3 | NA | CASSPGQGARETQYF | TGTGCCAGCAGCCCTGGACAGGGGGCGCGAGAGACCCAGTACTTC
NA | TRBJ2-1 | TRBV5-1 | NA | CASSLAGNNEQFF | TGCGCCAGCAGCTTGGCCGGGAACAATGAGCAGTTCTTC